The 3 T cell receptor beta chains presented below share a single source sample, sequenced in a study of T cells after yellow fever vaccination. In TCRdb, the 5' RACE reads were re-called with MiXCR into one record per CDR3 protein. Among fewer than 400,000 distinct CDR3 sequences listed, 6.2% were seen once. This sample comprised PBMCs, obtained 5 days after the yellow fever booster vaccination. The receptors come from a man aged 30 to 39 who received the YFV17D yellow fever vaccine.

To note about this clonotype: A much larger clone differs by one base, so this may be a read error. This chain links TRBV5-5 with TRBJ2-1, with a possible D match to TRBD1 (5 bases). The CDR3 totals 15 residues. CDR1 SGHKS and CDR2 YYEKEE come from the germline V gene (reference sequence). In nucleotides, the CDR3 is TGTGCCAGCACCAACCAACAGGTCACCTACAGTGAGCAGTTCTTC. It encodes CASTNQQVTYSEQFF.

This clonotype occurred a few times. The chain couples TRBV9 to TRBJ2-1; 7 bases line up with TRBD2. The CDR3 runs to 14 residues. V dropped 3 bases and J dropped 7; count of bases not matched to a gene: 7. Germline assignment: CDR1 SGDLS and CDR2 YYNGEE. CDR3 sequence reads: CASSGGLLGNEQFF. The CDR3 bases are TGTGCCAGCAGCGGGGGACTATTGGGGAATGAGCAGTTCTTC.

This clonotype was seen repeatedly, ten times or more. The chain recombines TRBV27 with TRBJ2-5; no clear D gene. This CDR3 has 14 residues. V was cut by 7 bases and J by 5 bases, with 17 bases left in between. Germline CDR1 MNHEY, CDR2 SMNVEV (reference sequence). The CDR3 nucleotides read TGTGCCAGCACCCGCCTTGGGGAAGGGGAGACCCAGTACTTC. This sequence encodes CASTRLGEGETQYF.